This T cell receptor beta chain was obtained from a study of cytomegalovirus exposure and HLA in healthy donors. About this clone itself: Its antigen is not known.

Every donor was a healthy person donating bone marrow. PCR amplification relied on 60 Vbeta primers (plus 13 Jbeta primers). Some clones are missing from TCRdb's copy, which holds only in-frame ones; the method was immunoSEQ multiplex PCR. The sample records fewer than 200,000 clones, roughly 80% being singletons. Study outcomes and limitations: Researchers reported from a later analysis that most CMV-associated TCR beta chains appeared HLA-restricted. Trimming of TCR beta V- and J-genes showed a link, identified in a later analysis, to a missense DCLRE1C variant.

The sequenced material came from PBMCs. This clonotype originated in a human donor in good health.

Written as DNA, the CDR3 is TGCGCCAGCAGCTTGGCATCTAGCGGGGGAGCGACAGATACGCAGTATTTT. Amino acids: CASSLASSGGATDTQYF. The chain uses TRBV5-1 and TRBJ2-3, with 10 bases fitting TRBD2. The ends lost 0 bases at V and 3 bases at J; junction bases unmatched: 7. Germline V gives CDR1 SGHRS, CDR2 YFSETQ. The CDR3 has 17 residues. Together with reference TRBV5-1 and TRBJ2-3, the CDR3 gives the full variable domain: KAGVTQTPRYLIKTRGQQVTLSCSPISGHRSVSWYQQTPGQGLQFLFEYFSETQRNKGNFPGRFSGRQFSNSRSEMNVSTLELGDSALYLCASSLASSGGATDTQYFGPGTRLTVL.